This TCR beta chain was obtained from a study of CD8+ T cells in alopecia areata. Alopecia areata patients provided lesional scalp punch biopsies and peripheral blood, both collected for the study. Cell sorting on a FACSAria was used to separate CD4+ and CD8+ T cells from the PBMCs. Germline V lookup: CDR1 GTSNPN, CDR2 SVGIG (reference sequence). The ends were cut back, 0 bases at V and 5 bases at J, with 11 bases in the middle. The CDR3 has 14 residues. After isolation, RNA underwent reverse transcription to generate cDNA as the sequencing template. TCRdb's copy holds only in-frame clones and misses some; the assay was immunoSEQ multiplex PCR. Of about 250,000 clones in the sample, approximately 61% were seen once.

Source: CD4+ T cells sorted from blood, taken at week 0. The chain employs TRBV30 and TRBJ1-5; D is unclear. The sequence was obtained from a human donor with alopecia areata. The CDR3 coding sequence is TGTGCCTGGAGTGTATACGGGGAGGATCAGCCCCAGCATTTT. Protein sequence: CAWSVYGEDQPQHF.